These 4 T cell receptor beta chains were sequenced from one sample in a study of T cells expressing NK-cell markers. TCRdb derives one entry per CDR3 protein from the 5' RACE reads, leaving out DNA. This sample's table has a few hundred thousand distinct CDR3 sequences. The sequencing sample was made of blood T cells: a sorted CD56 or NKG2C T cell subset, CD4+ or CD8+ T cells, or bulk PBMC T cells (not recorded which). These TCRs come from a man aged 18-75 years in good health.

The chain links TRBV5-1 to TRBJ1-1; TCRdb's assignment of TRBD1 cannot be checked, as there is no DNA. The CDR3 sequence is 15 residues long. CDR1 and CDR2 from the germline V gene are SGHRS and YFSETQ. This CDR3 is CASRPTGGLNTEAFF.

V is TRBV6-1 and J is TRBJ2-5; as DNA is missing, the TRBD1 call by TCRdb cannot be tested. The CDR3 is made up of 13 amino acids. Germline V gives CDR1 MNHNS, CDR2 SASEGT. The CDR3 region is CATDRGGGETQYF.

The genes are TRBV9 and TRBJ1-2; as DNA is missing, the TRBD1 call by TCRdb cannot be tested. The CDR3 runs to 15 residues. The germline CDR1 and CDR2 sequences are SGDLS and YYNGEE. The CDR3 is CASSVGGDSLYGYTF.

V usage is TRBV20-1 and J usage is TRBJ1-4; TCRdb indicates TRBD1, and absent DNA this call remains unverified. From germline, CDR1 is DFQATT and CDR2 SNEGSKA (reference sequence). The CDR3 covers 12 residues. CDR3 region: CSATNRGRGLFF.